Listed below are T cell receptor beta chains from one sample, sequenced in a study of T cells in Graves' hyperthyroidism and ophthalmopathy. A single record per CDR3 protein comes from TCRdb applying MiXCR to the multiplex PCR reads. The sample includes more than 500,000 distinct CDR3 sequences, 16% of them seen just once. The specimen sequenced was blood. The receptors here all came from a woman aged 30 to 39 with Graves' hyperthyroidism. The CDR3 runs from the conserved cysteine through the conserved F or W. The order of the fields is clone size, D gene, J gene, V gene, CDR3 protein, CDR3 DNA. D genes are given only for firm matches. Clone size is not always given. Where it is, it says once, few, many or a class for expanded clones.

>-|-|TRBJ1-3|TRBV28
CASSTANTIYF
TGTGCCAGCAGTACAGCAAACACCATATATTTT
>-|-|TRBJ2-1|TRBV7-9
CASSPWVGGGSANEQFF
TGTGCCAGCAGCCCCTGGGTGGGGGGAGGCTCCGCTAATGAGCAGTTCTTC
>-|-|TRBJ2-1|TRBV4-1
CASSQPRGNEQFF
TGCGCCAGCAGCCAACCTAGGGGCAATGAGCAGTTCTTC
>-|-|TRBJ2-1|TRBV29-1
CSVEDSTDSYNEQFF
TGCAGCGTTGAAGACAGTACCGACTCCTACAATGAGCAGTTCTTC
>-|-|TRBJ2-3|TRBV18
CASSPQGGVSTDTQYF
TGTGCCAGCTCACCACAAGGGGGAGTAAGCACAGATACGCAGTATTTT
>-|-|TRBJ1-6|TRBV4-3
CASSDGRVGSPLHF
TGCGCCAGCAGCGACGGCAGGGTGGGCTCACCCCTCCACTTT
>many|TRBD2|TRBJ2-7|TRBV7-9
CASSGSGRAGEQYF
TGTGCCAGCAGCGGGAGCGGGAGGGCGGGCGAGCAGTACTTC
>many|-|TRBJ1-1|TRBV12-5
CASGLVLLSAREKNTEAFF
TGTGCTAGTGGTTTGGTACTTTTATCAGCCAGGGAAAAGAACACTGAAGCTTTCTTT
>few|TRBD2|TRBJ2-1|TRBV6-1
CASRPGGGLGEQFF
TGTGCCAGCAGGCCGGGGGGGGGGCTGGGTGAGCAGTTCTTC
>many|-|TRBJ1-5|TRBV11-2
CASSFDGSNQPQHF
TGTGCCAGCAGCTTCGACGGTAGCAATCAGCCCCAGCATTTT
>few|TRBD2|TRBJ2-3|TRBV7-8
CASSLEPGLATDTQYF
TGTGCCAGCAGCTTAGAACCGGGACTAGCAACAGATACGCAGTATTTT
>few|-|TRBJ2-1|TRBV10-2
CASRLGYNEQFF
TGCGCCAGCAGACTGGGCTACAATGAGCAGTTCTTC
>few|TRBD2|TRBJ2-1|TRBV7-3
CASSLTSGGFQYNEQFF
TGTGCCAGCAGCTTAACTTCCGGGGGGTTCCAATACAATGAGCAGTTCTTC
>-|-|TRBJ1-1|TRBV19
CVSGGAEAFF
TGTGTGTCGGGTGGGGCTGAAGCTTTCTTT
>few|TRBD1|TRBJ2-7|TRBV5-8
CASSPGQGSHEQYF
TGTGCCAGCAGCCCCGGACAGGGTAGTCACGAGCAGTACTTC
>many|-|TRBJ2-1|TRBV7-3
CASSLLAGQYNEQFF
TGTGCCAGCAGCTTACTTGCGGGGCAATACAATGAGCAGTTCTTC
>-|-|TRBJ2-7|TRBV28
CATSMAYEQYF
TGTGCCACCAGTATGGCCTACGAGCAGTACTTC
>-|TRBD2|TRBJ2-7|TRBV10-3
CAISEPQREEGKTYEQYF
TGTGCCATCAGTGAGCCCCAGCGGGAGGAGGGGAAGACCTACGAGCAGTACTTC
>-|-|TRBJ1-3|TRBV7-2
CASSLRGEGNTIYF
TGTGCCAGCAGCTTAAGGGGGGAAGGAAACACCATATATTTT
>many|-|TRBJ2-7|TRBV28
CASSFPRDPYEQYF
TGTGCCAGCAGTTTCCCCAGGGACCCCTACGAGCAGTACTTC
>-|-|TRBJ2-5|TRBV12-3/TRBV12-4
CASSFNGPQETQYF
TGTGCCAGCAGTTTTAACGGGCCCCAAGAGACCCAGTACTTC
>few|-|TRBJ2-7|TRBV12-3/TRBV12-4
CASSLGSQGVDEQYF
TGTGCCAGCAGTTTAGGGAGTCAGGGTGTCGACGAGCAGTACTTC
>-|-|TRBJ2-5|TRBV18
CASSPRSAQETQYF
TGTGCCAGCTCACCCCGTTCGGCCCAAGAGACCCAGTACTTC
>-|-|TRBJ2-4|TRBV3-1
CASSQAGGSVAKNIQYF
TGTGCCAGCAGCCAAGCTGGGGGTTCCGTAGCCAAAAACATTCAGTACTTC
>once|-|TRBJ2-1|TRBV6-2/TRBV6-3
CASRYRGGGGYNVQFF
TGTGCCAGCCGGTACAGGGGAGGTGGGGGCTACAATGTGCAGTTCTTC
>once|-|TRBJ2-7|TRBV11-3
CASSSSPRDTYEQYF
TGTGCCAGCAGCTCCTCTCCGCGGGACACCTACGAGCAGTACTTC
>many|-|TRBJ2-5|TRBV12-3/TRBV12-4
CASSLFPFLGQYF
TGTGCCAGCAGTTTATTCCCCTTTCTCGGTCAGTACTTC
>many|TRBD2|TRBJ2-3|TRBV6-1
CASSFGRGGENTDTQYF
TGTGCCAGCAGTTTCGGTCGCGGGGGAGAAAACACAGATACGCAGTATTTT
>many|-|TRBJ1-5|TRBV18
CASSPTTGHQPQHF
TGTGCCAGCTCACCGACGACAGGCCATCAGCCCCAGCATTTT
>many|TRBD2|TRBJ2-5|TRBV3-1
CASSQGRGRAKETQYF
TGTGCCAGCAGCCAAGGGCGCGGGAGGGCTAAAGAGACCCAGTACTTC
>many|-|TRBJ2-3|TRBV2
CAITGTTDTQYF
TGTGCCATAACAGGGACCACAGATACGCAGTATTTT
>-|TRBD1|TRBJ2-7|TRBV7-2
CASSSRTGEGVPYEQYF
TGTGCCAGCAGCTCCCGGACAGGGGAGGGGGTTCCTTACGAGCAGTACTTC
>few|TRBD1|TRBJ1-2|TRBV5-5
CASSWDRRAGYTF
TGTGCCAGCAGCTGGGACAGGCGCGCTGGCTACACCTTC
>many|-|TRBJ2-5|TRBV6-2/TRBV6-3
CASSLMGRVGETQYF
TGTGCCAGCAGTCTCATGGGCAGGGTAGGGGAGACCCAGTACTTC
>-|TRBD1|TRBJ1-6|TRBV20-1
CSAHTGGDSPLHF
TGCAGTGCTCATACAGGGGGCGATTCACCCCTCCACTTT